This TCR beta chain came from a study of metastatic and nonmetastatic thyroid tumors (dated by TCRdb to 2020 to 2022). About the full investigation: The researchers compared repertoires between peripheral blood samples and tumor or nodule tissue samples from patients with malignant or benign thyroid disease.

Receptor amplification or capture employed PCR. The sample was run on an Illumina HiSeq 4000. The TCR beta-chain CDR3 region of each patient was profiled by high-throughput sequencing. The source study handled its data this way. Drawing on CDR3 differences between clinicopathological groups, the researchers built a classifier meant to tell apart patients with distant-metastatic papillary thyroid cancer. To measure repertoire diversity the researchers used the Shannon index, while the Morisita-Horn index served to gauge how similar the tumor and blood repertoires were. The public reads were quality trimmed at Q25 with fastp and then assembled into clones with MiXCR by TCRdb, keeping productive beta chains. Clone size and V and J calls follow TCRdb, not the original study. Here the sample has about 28,000 clones; approximately 17% occur a single time. The top ten constitute roughly 4.2% of the sample.

Inclusive of the bounding cysteine and phenylalanine, the CDR3 is 16 residues long. Only the CDR3 region is kept as DNA, spanning 48 bases read in frame from base 1. Beyond this particular receptor, the publication reports: In both blood and tumor samples, TCR beta diversity was reported to be significantly higher in malignant tumors than in benign nodules.

This clone was seen a handful of times. Its antigen remains unidentified. Sequence at one end of the junction differs from germline and may be a read error. None of the patients had been given any treatment before thyroid surgery. Patient clinical samples collected from the early 2010s to the late 2010s were retrospectively analysed using T-cell receptor beta sequencing. The chain is assembled from TRBV12-3 or TRBV12-4 and TRBJ1-1, with a tentative D gene TRBD1 over 5 matching bases. The clonotype comes from a female donor with papillary thyroid cancer or a benign thyroid nodule (not recorded which). Some clones in this sample may be carry-over from other donors' samples. The source material was blood. CDR3 reads: CASSSVRWDRGSEALF. The nucleotides read TGTGCCAGCAGTTCGGTGAGATGGGACCGCGGATCTGAAGCTCTCTTT.